These 13 T cell receptor beta chains were all obtained from the same sample, sequenced in a study of blood T cell repertoires in COVID-19. The table came from immunoSEQ multiplex PCR; TCRdb's copy has only in-frame clones and leaves some out. Altogether roughly 70,000 clones are present, roughly 77% being singletons, with the ten largest covering roughly 36%. Input material: peripheral blood. The receptors here all came from a woman between 65 and 79 years old with acute or convalescent COVID-19.

The V gene is TRBV2, the J gene TRBJ2-7; D might be TRBD1 (6 bases). This CDR3 spans 12 amino acids. From germline, CDR1 is SNHLY and CDR2 FYNNEI. V lost 9 bases to trimming and J lost 2 bases, with 11 bases between them. The CDR3 bases are TGTGCCAGTTCCGAGGGGGCCTACGAGCAGTACTTC. Translated, it gives CASSEGAYEQYF. Supplemented by reference TRBV2 and TRBJ2-7, the full variable domain reads EPEVTQTPSHQVTQMGQEVILRCVPISNHLYFYWYRQILGQKVEFLVSFYNNEISEKSEIFDDQFSVERPDGSNFTLKIRSTKLEDSAMYFCASSEGAYEQYFGPGTRLTVT.

This clone has only one observation. The V call is TRBV5-6, the J call TRBJ2-7; 9 bases match TRBD1. The V gene's germline CDR1 is SGHDT and CDR2 YYEEEE. This CDR3 spans 15 amino acids. The J segment lost 3 bases and the V segment lost 0 bases, leaving 4 bases of the junction unmatched. The CDR3 coding sequence is TGTGCCAGCAGCTTGGGGGGGACAGGGCGCTACGAGCAGTACTTC. Translated, it gives CASSLGGTGRYEQYF.

The chain uses TRBV4-3 and TRBJ1-2; no firm D call. CDR1 is LGHNA, CDR2 YSLEER, per germline. The V end was cut by 1 base, the J end by 4 bases, with 13 bases between. CDR3 length: 15 amino acids. CDR3 DNA sequence: TGCGCCAGCAGCCAAGGGTTCTTCGGAGCCTATGGCTACACCTTC. Translation: CASSQGFFGAYGYTF.

This sequence joins TRBV12-3 or TRBV12-4 and TRBJ1-3; D gene unclear. The V and J ends lost 1 base and 8 bases respectively, with 3 bases between them. The CDR3 loop spans 11 amino acids. CDR3 bases: TGTGCCAGCAGTTTAGGCGACACCATATATTTT. It encodes CASSLGDTIYF.

The chain employs TRBV7-6 and TRBJ2-3, with 8 bases lining up with TRBD2. Looked up from germline, CDR1 is SGHVS and CDR2 is FNYEAQ. CDR3 length: 16 amino acids. J was trimmed by 1 base and V by 2 bases; bases with no gene match: 5. The CDR3 spells CASSLIATSGTDTQYF. As DNA, the CDR3 is TGTGCCAGCAGCTTAATAGCGACTAGCGGCACAGATACGCAGTATTTT. The full variable domain, completed using reference TRBV7-6 and TRBJ2-3, is GAGVSQSPRYKVTKRGQDVALRCDPISGHVSLYWYRQALGQGPEFLTYFNYEAQQDKSGLPNDRFSAERPEGSISTLTIQRTEQRDSAMYRCASSLIATSGTDTQYFGPGTRLTVL.

The chain combines TRBV28 with TRBJ2-7, with 7 bases fitting TRBD1. Losses at the gene ends were 6 bases for V and 7 bases for J; bases not matched to a gene: 15. Germline V gene sequence: CDR1 MDHEN, CDR2 SYDVKM. The CDR3 consists of 15 residues. CDR3: CASREGTELRGEQYF. CDR3 in DNA: TGTGCCAGCAGAGAGGGGACAGAGCTTAGAGGGGAGCAGTACTTC.

V gene TRBV5-6 combines with J gene TRBJ1-1; D is undetermined. The germline V and J ends were trimmed by 0 bases and 0 bases, with 9 bases remaining between them. This CDR3 contains 15 residues. The germline gives CDR1 SGHDT, CDR2 YYEEEE. CDR3 amino acids: CASSLEPSMNTEAFF. The DNA of the CDR3 is TGTGCCAGCAGCTTGGAACCGAGCATGAACACTGAAGCTTTCTTT. Drawing the rest from reference TRBV5-6 and TRBJ1-1, the complete variable domain is DAGVTQSPTHLIKTRGQQVTLRCSPKSGHDTVSWYQQALGQGPQFIFQYYEEEERQRGNFPDRFSGHQFPNYSSELNVNALLLGDSALYLCASSLEPSMNTEAFFGQGTRLTVV.

This clone was found once. V gene TRBV27 combines with J gene TRBJ2-1, with a tentative D call TRBD2 (6 bases). CDR3 length: 15 residues. Trimming pared 1 base from V and 5 bases from J, leaving 12 bases between. Looked up from germline, CDR1 is MNHEY and CDR2 is SMNVEV (reference sequence). The CDR3 DNA follows: TGTGCCAGCAGTTTATTGGCGGGAAGCAACAATGAGCAGTTCTTC. It encodes CASSLLAGSNNEQFF.

CDR3 sequence: CASGRGRSTDTQYF. The CDR3 nucleotides are TGTGCCAGCGGGCGGGGGCGAAGCACAGATACGCAGTATTTT. The chain combines TRBV7-2 with TRBJ2-3; a weak D match, TRBD2 (7 bases). From germline, CDR1 is SGHTA and CDR2 FQGNSA. V was cut by 8 bases and J by 0 bases, with 12 bases left in between. The CDR3 contains 14 residues.

The V call is TRBV4-3, the J call TRBJ1-1, with D possibly matching TRBD1 (5 bases). Germline assignment: CDR1 LGHNA and CDR2 YSLEER. The CDR3 is 15 residues long. V was pared by 1 base and J by 1 base, with 10 bases between. Written as DNA, the CDR3 is TGCGCCAGCAGCCAAGGAGTCAGGGCGAACACTGAAGCTTTCTTT. This translates into CASSQGVRANTEAFF.

The gene calls are TRBV4-1 and TRBJ2-1; 11 positions match TRBD2. Germline lookup yields CDR1 MGHRA and CDR2 YSYEKL. J lost 6 bases, V lost 8 bases, and 6 bases had no gene match. CDR3 length: 14 amino acids. The CDR3 DNA is TGCGCCAGCTCACTAGCGGGGGTGCCCAATGAGCAGTTCTTC. Translation gives CASSLAGVPNEQFF.

The chain carries TRBV5-6 and TRBJ2-6; maybe TRBD1 (6 bases). V lost 0 bases and J 3 bases, leaving 10 bases between the germline ends. Germline CDR1 and CDR2: SGHDT and YYEEEE. The CDR3 loop spans 16 amino acids. The CDR3 nucleotides are TGTGCCAGCAGCTTGGTTAGGGGGAGTGGGGCCAACGTCCTGACTTTC. Encoded protein: CASSLVRGSGANVLTF.

The chain carries TRBV11-2 and TRBJ1-3; TRBD1 agrees at 7 bases. The V gene end was trimmed by 1 base and the J gene end by 11 bases; junction bases not matched to a gene: 5. This CDR3 comprises 13 residues. CDR1 is SGHAT, CDR2 FQNNGV, per germline. In DNA, the CDR3 is TGTGCCAGCAGCTTAGGACAGGGAGACGCCATATATTTT. Protein: CASSLGQGDAIYF.